Here is one T cell receptor beta chain with its context. Its cognate antigen is unknown. The data derive from a study of Graves' ophthalmopathy and Graves' hyperthyroidism. Study conclusions and caveats: Ophthalmopathy progression was predicted with under 71% sensitivity and approximately 72% specificity.

RNA transcripts yielded amplified TCR beta CDR3 regions. Second-round multiplex PCR followed a first-round RT-PCR using HTBI primers. TCRdb reanalysed the multiplex PCR reads using MiXCR and keeps one entry per CDR3 protein. Of over a million distinct CDR3 sequences in the sample, 35% to 45% were seen once. Clinical symptoms, serum thyroxine, TRAb, thyroid ultrasound and orbital computed tomography formed the basis of diagnosis. The length of the CDR3 is 12 residues. Germline CDR1 reads SQVTM; CDR2 reads ANQGSEA. This TCR derives from an adult man with Graves' hyperthyroidism. The J gene is TRBJ2-5, the V gene TRBV29-1; D might be TRBD2 (5 bases). Sequencing was done on a sample of peripheral blood or thyroid tissue (not recorded which). In DNA, the CDR3 is TGCAGTTTAAAGCGGCGGCAAGAGACCCAGTACTTC. This encodes CSLKRRQETQYF.